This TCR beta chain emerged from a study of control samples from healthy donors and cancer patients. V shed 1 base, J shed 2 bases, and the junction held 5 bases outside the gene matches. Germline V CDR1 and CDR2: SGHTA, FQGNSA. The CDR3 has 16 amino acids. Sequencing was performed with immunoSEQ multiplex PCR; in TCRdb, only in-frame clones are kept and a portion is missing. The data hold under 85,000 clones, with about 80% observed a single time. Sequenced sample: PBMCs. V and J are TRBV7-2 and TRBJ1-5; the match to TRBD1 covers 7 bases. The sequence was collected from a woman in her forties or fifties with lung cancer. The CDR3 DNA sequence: TGTGCCAGCAGCTTAGAGGGAACAGGGGGCAATCAGCCCCAGCATTTT. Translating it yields CASSLEGTGGNQPQHF.